One and the same sample provided the 20 T cell receptor beta chains below, sequenced in a study of OX40 agonist ivuxolimab in advanced cancers. The method behind the library was the immunoSEQ multiplex PCR assay. TCRdb took this table from immuneACCESS and kept in-frame rearrangements with V and J called. Such tables lack part of the clones; where checked against another copy, unresolved V genes explain under half of the gap, and the rest is unexplained. In all, the sample holds some 30,000 clones, and about 74% of those were seen once. Of the sample, around 12% is held by the ten largest clones. This sample comprised CD4+ or CD8+ T cells sorted from blood, obtained in a trial of the OX40 agonist ivuxolimab. The receptors were gathered from an adult with an advanced solid tumor such as melanoma, head and neck, liver or kidney cancer.

Concerning this clone: This may be a read error, as it is one base from a much larger clone. The sample has other DNA sequences that encode this CDR3 too. This sequence joins TRBV19 and TRBJ1-2, with D uncertain. Germline loops: CDR1 LNHDA, CDR2 SQIVND (reference sequence). V lost 2 bases and J 1 base, leaving 5 bases between the germline ends. The CDR3 extends over 13 amino acids. CDR3 bases: TGTGCCAGTAGTATAAAGATTAACTATGGCTACACCTTC. It translates to CASSIKINYGYTF.

The chain is built from TRBV6-5 and TRBJ1-5; no firm D call. The germline CDR1 and CDR2 sequences are MNHEY and SVGAGI. The CDR3 loop spans 15 amino acids. Trimming left V 6 bases short and J 0 bases short, with 12 bases between. The CDR3 here is CASRVSPNSNQPQHF. The CDR3 DNA sequence: TGTGCCAGCAGGGTTAGCCCTAATAGCAATCAGCCCCAGCATTTT.

The chain is built from TRBV28 and TRBJ1-5, with 9 bases matching TRBD1. Trimming at V came to 5 bases and at J to 7 bases, leaving 6 bases not matched to a gene. The germline gives CDR1 MDHEN, CDR2 SYDVKM. The CDR3 has 14 amino acids. CDR3: CASSQGQGGQPQHF. CDR3 coding DNA: TGTGCCAGCAGTCAGGGACAGGGTGGGCAGCCCCAGCATTTT.

This clone turned up a few times. This chain uses TRBV2 with TRBJ2-7; D is uncertain. V lost 4 bases and J lost 9, with 13 bases in between. Germline CDR1 and CDR2: SNHLY and FYNNEI. The CDR3 extends over 12 amino acids. The CDR3 region is CASSALDKGQYV. CDR3 bases: TGTGCCAGCAGTGCCCTCGACAAAGGGCAGTACGTC.

This rearrangement joins TRBV19 to TRBJ1-1; D is ambiguous. CDR3 length: 12 residues. Germline CDR1 LNHDA, CDR2 SQIVND (reference sequence). V lost 5 bases, J lost 3 bases, and 7 bases lay in between. CDR3 protein: CASSPGYTEAFF. The CDR3 DNA sequence: TGTGCCAGTAGTCCGGGGTACACTGAAGCTTTCTTT.

In this sample, this clone turned up once. CDR3 sequence reads: CASSSSGGNYEQFF. CDR3 in DNA: TGTGCCAGCAGCTCCTCCGGGGGGAACTATGAGCAGTTCTTC. The V and J genes are TRBV5-4 and TRBJ2-1; 7 bases are shared with TRBD2. CDR3 size: 14 residues. Germline V gene lookup returns CDR1 SGHNT and CDR2 YYREEE (reference sequence). Trimming removed 3 bases from V and 8 bases from J; junction bases left unmatched: 8.

The chain combines TRBV5-4 with TRBJ2-5; D possibly corresponds to TRBD1 (6 bases). This CDR3 contains 14 residues. CDR1 is SGHNT and CDR2 is YYREEE in the germline V gene (reference sequence). The V end was cut by 3 bases, the J end by 3 bases, with 12 bases between. For the CDR3, the DNA is TGTGCCAGCAGCTCCCGGACAGCCGAAGAGACCCAGTACTTC. It is translated as CASSSRTAEETQYF.

V gene TRBV29-1 combines with J gene TRBJ2-3; unclear D gene. Germline loops: CDR1 SQVTM, CDR2 ANQGSEA. The CDR3 runs 11 residues. Trimming cost V 5 bases and J 4 bases, with 7 bases left between them. CDR3 in amino acids: CSVRSSDTQYF. The CDR3 region has the DNA TGCAGCGTTCGAAGCTCAGATACGCAGTATTTT.

This rearrangement joins TRBV11-2 to TRBJ2-1; possible D gene TRBD2, 5 bases. Germline values: CDR1 SGHAT, CDR2 FQNNGV. The germline V and J ends were trimmed by 5 bases and 5 bases, with 16 bases remaining between them. The CDR3 covers 15 residues. The CDR3 sequence: CASSALRGIHNEQFF. CDR3 nucleotides: TGTGCCAGCAGCGCCCTTCGAGGGATCCACAATGAGCAGTTCTTC.

V gene TRBV6-5 combines with J gene TRBJ1-1, with TRBD1 matching 7 bases. The CDR3 has 14 amino acids. V trimming: 9 bases; J trimming: 3 bases; junction bases outside the gene matches: 10. Per the germline V gene, CDR1 is MNHEY and CDR2 is SVGAGI. The CDR3, as DNA: TGTGCCAGTTATCGACAGGGAGCGTACACTGAAGCTTTCTTT. Protein: CASYRQGAYTEAFF.

This chain uses TRBV23-1 with TRBJ2-3, with 7 positions matching TRBD1. TRBV23-1 is marked as an open reading frame, function uncertain. The CDR3 is 14 amino acids. V was pared by 4 bases and J by 4 bases, with 5 bases of the junction left unmatched. The CDR3 region is CASSRWTGADTQYF. Here the CDR3 DNA reads TGCGCCAGCAGTCGCTGGACAGGCGCAGATACGCAGTATTTT.

This rearrangement joins TRBV12-2 to TRBJ2-1. TRBV12-2 is termed a pseudogene. This CDR3 contains 14 residues. The CDR3 loop is CASRLATDRNEQFF. In DNA form, the CDR3 reads TGTGCAAGTCGCTTAGCGACCGATCGGAATGAGCAGTTCTTC.

The chain couples TRBV11-2 to TRBJ2-3, with TRBD2 identical over 8 bases. CDR3 length: 17 amino acids. Germline V CDR1 and CDR2: SGHAT, FQNNGV. With V trimmed by 1 base and J by 1 base, 7 bases remained unmatched. CDR3 residues: CASSLGVAGFGTDTQYF. CDR3 nucleotide sequence: TGTGCCAGCAGCTTAGGGGTAGCGGGGTTTGGCACAGATACGCAGTATTTT.

CDR3: CASSPPSVWDTEAFF. In DNA, the CDR3 is TGTGCCAGCTCACCACCATCGGTGTGGGACACTGAAGCTTTCTTT. The V and J genes are TRBV18 and TRBJ1-1; D uncertain. Germline V gene lookup returns CDR1 KGHSH and CDR2 LQKENI. V dropped 0 bases and J dropped 3 bases, with 11 bases sitting between them. The CDR3 loop spans 15 amino acids.

The chain is built from TRBV4-2 and TRBJ2-3; D uncertain. Trimming cost V 3 bases and J 5 bases, with 12 bases left between them. Germline lookup yields CDR1 LGHNA and CDR2 YNFKEQ. The CDR3 extends over 14 amino acids. CDR3 bases: TGTGCCAGCAGCCAGAAACCACTGGGAGATACGCAGTATTTT. Protein product: CASSQKPLGDTQYF.

The chain joins TRBV9 to TRBJ1-5, with 7 bases that match TRBD1. Germline assignment: CDR1 SGDLS and CDR2 YYNGEE. The junction had 9 bases not matched to a gene; V was cut back by 4 bases and J by 14 bases. This CDR3 contains 12 residues. CDR3 in DNA: TGTGCCAGCAGCTCCACCGGGACAGAGAAGCATTTT. It specifies CASSSTGTEKHF.

The CDR3 nucleotides read TGTGCCAGCAGCCCAGGGACAGGGGGAGGATATGGCTACACCTTC. Translating it yields CASSPGTGGGYGYTF. This chain joins TRBV7-6 and TRBJ1-2, with TRBD1 identical over 11 bases. J lost 5 bases, V lost 5 bases, and 7 bases had no gene match. Germline V gene lookup returns CDR1 SGHVS and CDR2 FNYEAQ. The length of the CDR3 is 15 residues.

V and J are TRBV5-1 and TRBJ1-6; tentatively, D is TRBD1 (5 bases). Germline V lookup: CDR1 SGHRS, CDR2 YFSETQ. Trimming removed 9 bases from V and 6 bases from J, with 13 bases in between. The length of the CDR3 is 13 residues. The CDR3 sequence: CATKRGGNSPLHF. In DNA, the CDR3 is TGCGCCACCAAGAGGGGAGGTAATTCACCCCTCCACTTT.

This clone showed up just a few times. Here the CDR3 reads CASSQLRSYEQYF. In nucleotides, the CDR3 is TGTGCCAGCAGTCAACTACGATCCTACGAGCAGTACTTC. This chain links TRBV28 with TRBJ2-7; D unresolved. V was trimmed by 5 bases and J by 1 base, leaving 9 bases between them. Germline V gene data show CDR1 as MDHEN and CDR2 as SYDVKM. The CDR3 loop spans 13 amino acids.

The chain carries TRBV10-1 and TRBJ2-5, with D unresolved. CDR3 length equals 13 residues. The V and J ends lost 0 bases and 5 bases respectively, with 7 bases between them. Germline V gives CDR1 WNHNN, CDR2 SYGVQD (reference sequence). The CDR3 spells CASSESIRETQYF. The CDR3 nucleotides read TGCGCCAGCAGTGAGTCGATAAGGGAGACCCAGTACTTC.